The 8 T cell receptor beta chains presented below share a single source sample, sequenced in a study of Graves' ophthalmopathy and Graves' hyperthyroidism. RNA transcripts were the source from which TCR beta CDR3 regions were amplified. HTBI primers were used in a first-round RT-PCR, which preceded a second-round multiplex PCR. TCRdb called the multiplex PCR reads again in MiXCR, with one record for every CDR3 protein. The table has fewer than 650,000 distinct CDR3 sequences, 22% seen once. The sample consisted of peripheral blood. Every receptor here comes from a woman younger than 35 with stable Graves' hyperthyroidism. Some clones in this sample may be carry-over from other donors' samples.

This clonotype was counted ten times or more. CDR3 nucleotides: TGTGCCAGCAGTTTTGAAAACACCATATATTTT. Encoded protein: CASSFENTIYF. V gene TRBV12-3 or TRBV12-4 combines with J gene TRBJ1-3; D unclear. CDR3 length: 11 amino acids. V lost 3 bases and J lost 6, with 3 bases in between.

The chain carries TRBV6-2 or TRBV6-3 and TRBJ2-7; the D gene could be TRBD1 or TRBD2 (6 bases each). Germline V gene sequence: CDR1 MNHEY, CDR2 SVGEGT. The length of the CDR3 is 18 residues. Trimming shortened V by 2 bases and J by 2 bases, and 22 bases separated the two germline ends. CDR3 coding DNA: TGTGCCAGCAGTTACACCCTAATGGGGGGCCAGCCTACCTACGAGCAGTACTTC. This translates into CASSYTLMGGQPTYEQYF.

This clonotype was observed at least ten times. The CDR3 loop is CASSHWKNTEAFF. For the CDR3, the DNA is TGTGCCAGCAGCCATTGGAAGAACACTGAAGCTTTCTTT. The chain uses TRBV14 and TRBJ1-1; D gene ambiguous. This CDR3 contains 13 residues. Germline V gives CDR1 SGHDN, CDR2 FVKESK. The V end was cut by 3 bases, the J end by 1 base, with 6 bases between.

In its sample, this clonotype was seen many times. This chain uses TRBV6-5 with TRBJ1-2, with D possibly being TRBD1 (5 bases). Germline V CDR1 and CDR2: MNHEY, SVGAGI. V dropped 0 bases and J dropped 8 bases, with 13 bases sitting between them. This CDR3 has 14 amino acids. CDR3 sequence reads: CASSYSSGGAGYTF. The CDR3 coding sequence is TGTGCCAGCAGTTACTCCTCAGGAGGGGCGGGCTACACCTTC.

The genes are TRBV19 and TRBJ1-5, with 8 bases lining up with TRBD1. Germline V CDR1 and CDR2: LNHDA, SQIVND (reference sequence). V was pared by 6 bases and J by 4 bases, with 5 bases of the junction left unmatched. The CDR3 covers 14 residues. This CDR3 reads CASSPDRENQPQHF. DNA for the CDR3: TGTGCCAGTAGCCCGGACAGGGAGAATCAGCCCCAGCATTTT.

This clonotype was seen a handful of times. The chain is built from TRBV13 and TRBJ1-6; 7 bases line up with TRBD1. Per the germline V gene, CDR1 is PRHDT and CDR2 is FYEKMQ (reference sequence). CDR3 length: 15 amino acids. With V trimmed by 0 bases and J by 6 bases, 2 bases remained unmatched. The CDR3 nucleotides are TGTGCCAGCAGCTTAGGCCGGGACAGTAATTCACCCCTCCACTTT. Residues: CASSLGRDSNSPLHF.

This clonotype was recorded many times. A much larger clone differs by one base, so this may be a read error. In DNA form, the CDR3 reads TGTGCCAGCAGCTTAGGGACAAGGGGCGCGTCCGGGGAGCTGTTTTTT. Its translation: CASSLGTRGASGELFF. The V gene is TRBV11-2, the J gene TRBJ2-2, with a weak D call TRBD1 (5 bases). The V end was cut by 1 base, the J end by 6 bases, with 15 bases between. From germline, CDR1 is SGHAT and CDR2 FQNNGV. The CDR3 is 16 residues long.

This clonotype was seen at least ten times. V usage is TRBV25-1 and J usage is TRBJ1-2, with 10 bases fitting TRBD1. The CDR3 sequence is 16 residues long. CDR1 is MGHDK and CDR2 is SYGVNS in the germline V gene. Unmatched junction bases numbered 9, after V lost 3 bases and J lost 5 bases. CDR3 sequence reads: CASSDLRDRGTYGYTF. The DNA for the CDR3 is TGTGCCAGCAGTGACCTCCGGGACAGGGGTACATATGGCTACACCTTC.